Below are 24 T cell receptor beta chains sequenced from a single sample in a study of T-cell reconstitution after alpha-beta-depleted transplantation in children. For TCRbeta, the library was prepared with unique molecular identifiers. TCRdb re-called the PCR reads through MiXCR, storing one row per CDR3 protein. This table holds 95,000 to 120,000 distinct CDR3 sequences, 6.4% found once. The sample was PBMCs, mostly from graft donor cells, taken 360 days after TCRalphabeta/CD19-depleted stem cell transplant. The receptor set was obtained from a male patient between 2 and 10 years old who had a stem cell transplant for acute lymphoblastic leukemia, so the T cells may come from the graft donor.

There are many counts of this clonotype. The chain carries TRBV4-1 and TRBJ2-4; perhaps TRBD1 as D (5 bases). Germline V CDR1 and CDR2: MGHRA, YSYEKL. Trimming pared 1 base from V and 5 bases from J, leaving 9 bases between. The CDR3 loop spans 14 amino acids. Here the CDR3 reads CASSQVQGQNIQYF. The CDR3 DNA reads TGCGCCAGCAGCCAAGTGCAGGGTCAAAACATTCAGTACTTC.

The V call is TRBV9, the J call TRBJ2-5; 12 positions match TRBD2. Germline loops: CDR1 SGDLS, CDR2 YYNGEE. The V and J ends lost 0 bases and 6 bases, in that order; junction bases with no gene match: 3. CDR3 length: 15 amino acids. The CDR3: CASSVGTSGKKTQYF. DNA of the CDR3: TGTGCCAGCAGCGTAGGGACTAGCGGGAAAAAGACCCAGTACTTC. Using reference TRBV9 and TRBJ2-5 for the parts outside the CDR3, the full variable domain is DSGVTQTPKHLITATGQRVTLRCSPRSGDLSVYWYQQSLDQGLQFLIQYYNGEERAKGNILERFSAQQFPDLHSELNLSSLELGDSALYFCASSVGTSGKKTQYFGPGTRLLVL.

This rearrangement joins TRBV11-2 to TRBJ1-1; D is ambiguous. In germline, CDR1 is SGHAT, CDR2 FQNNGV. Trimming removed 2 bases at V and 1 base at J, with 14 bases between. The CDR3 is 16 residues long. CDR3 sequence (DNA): TGTGCCAGCAGCTTACCCCCTGGGCGGGGGAACACTGAAGCTTTCTTT. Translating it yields CASSLPPGRGNTEAFF.

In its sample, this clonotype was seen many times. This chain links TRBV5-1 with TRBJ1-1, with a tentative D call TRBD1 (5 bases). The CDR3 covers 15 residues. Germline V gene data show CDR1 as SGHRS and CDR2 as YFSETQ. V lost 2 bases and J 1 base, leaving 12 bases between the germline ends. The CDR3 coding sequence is TGCGCCAGCAGCTTCTCAGACAGCCAGAACACTGAAGCTTTCTTT. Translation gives CASSFSDSQNTEAFF.

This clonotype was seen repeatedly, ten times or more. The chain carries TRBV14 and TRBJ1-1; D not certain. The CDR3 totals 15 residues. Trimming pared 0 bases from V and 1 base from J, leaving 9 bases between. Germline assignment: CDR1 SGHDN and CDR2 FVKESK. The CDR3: CASSQDSGRNTEAFF. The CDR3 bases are TGTGCCAGCAGCCAAGACAGCGGGAGGAACACTGAAGCTTTCTTT.

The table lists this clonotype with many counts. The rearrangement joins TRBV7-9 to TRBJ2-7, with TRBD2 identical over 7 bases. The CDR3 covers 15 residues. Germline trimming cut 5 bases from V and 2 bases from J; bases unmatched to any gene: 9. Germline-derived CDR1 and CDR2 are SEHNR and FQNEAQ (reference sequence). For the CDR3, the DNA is TGTGCCAGCAGCACCTACAGTCGGGAGGCCTACGAGCAGTACTTC. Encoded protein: CASSTYSREAYEQYF.

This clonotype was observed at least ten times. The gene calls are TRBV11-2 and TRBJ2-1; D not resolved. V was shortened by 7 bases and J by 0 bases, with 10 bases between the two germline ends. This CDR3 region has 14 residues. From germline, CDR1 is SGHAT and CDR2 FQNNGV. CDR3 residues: CASTPSSSYNEQFF. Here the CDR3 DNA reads TGTGCCAGCACCCCTTCCAGCTCCTACAATGAGCAGTTCTTC. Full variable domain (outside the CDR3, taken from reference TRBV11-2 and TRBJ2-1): EAGVAQSPRYKIIEKRQSVAFWCNPISGHATLYWYQQILGQGPKLLIQFQNNGVVDDSQLPKDRFSAERLKGVDSTLKIQPAKLEDSAVYLCASTPSSSYNEQFFGPGTRLTVL.

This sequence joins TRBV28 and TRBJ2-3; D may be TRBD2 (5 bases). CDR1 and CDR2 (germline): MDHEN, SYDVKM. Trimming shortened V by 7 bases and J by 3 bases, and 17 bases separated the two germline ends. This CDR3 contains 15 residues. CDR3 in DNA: TGTGCCAGCACGGTTCAACTAGTCCCTACAGATACGCAGTATTTT. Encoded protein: CASTVQLVPTDTQYF. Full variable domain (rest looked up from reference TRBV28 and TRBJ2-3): DVKVTQSSRYLVKRTGEKVFLECVQDMDHENMFWYRQDPGLGLRLIYFSYDVKMKEKGDIPEGYSVSREKKERFSLILESASTNQTSMYLCASTVQLVPTDTQYFGPGTRLTVL.

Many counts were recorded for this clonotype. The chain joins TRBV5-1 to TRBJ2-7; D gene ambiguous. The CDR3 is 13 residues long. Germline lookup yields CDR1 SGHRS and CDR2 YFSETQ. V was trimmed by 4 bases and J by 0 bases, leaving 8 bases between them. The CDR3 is CASSDDNSYEQYF. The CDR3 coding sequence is TGCGCCAGCAGCGATGACAACTCCTACGAGCAGTACTTC.

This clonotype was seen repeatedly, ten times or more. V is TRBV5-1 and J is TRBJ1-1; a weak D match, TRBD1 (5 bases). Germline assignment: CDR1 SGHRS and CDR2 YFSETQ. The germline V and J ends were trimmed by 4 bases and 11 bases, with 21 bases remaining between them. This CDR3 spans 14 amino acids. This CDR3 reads CASSPGLGALRAFF. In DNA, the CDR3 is TGCGCCAGCAGCCCCGGGCTAGGGGCCCTAAGGGCTTTCTTT.

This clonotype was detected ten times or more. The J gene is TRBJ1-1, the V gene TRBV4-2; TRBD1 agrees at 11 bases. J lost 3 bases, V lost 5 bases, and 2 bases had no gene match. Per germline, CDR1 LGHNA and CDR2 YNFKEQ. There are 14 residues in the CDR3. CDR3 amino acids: CASSGQGADTEAFF. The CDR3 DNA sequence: TGTGCCAGCAGCGGACAGGGGGCTGACACTGAAGCTTTCTTT.

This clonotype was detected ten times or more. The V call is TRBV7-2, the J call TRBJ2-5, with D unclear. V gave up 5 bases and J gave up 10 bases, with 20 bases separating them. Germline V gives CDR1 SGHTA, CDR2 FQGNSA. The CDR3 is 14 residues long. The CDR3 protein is CASSPPLVVYDQYF. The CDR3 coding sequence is TGTGCCAGCAGCCCGCCCTTAGTGGTGTACGACCAGTACTTC. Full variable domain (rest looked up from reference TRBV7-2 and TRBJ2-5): GAGVSQSPSNKVTEKGKDVELRCDPISGHTALYWYRQSLGQGLEFLIYFQGNSAPDKSGLPSDRFSAERTGGSVSTLTIQRTQQEDSAVYLCASSPPLVVYDQYFGPGTRLLVL.

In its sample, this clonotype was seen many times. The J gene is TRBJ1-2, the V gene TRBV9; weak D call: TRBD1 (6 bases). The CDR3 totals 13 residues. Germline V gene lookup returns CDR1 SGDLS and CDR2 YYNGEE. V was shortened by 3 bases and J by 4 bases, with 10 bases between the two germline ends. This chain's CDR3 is CASSGYRVYGYTF. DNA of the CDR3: TGTGCCAGCAGCGGGTACAGGGTCTATGGCTACACCTTC. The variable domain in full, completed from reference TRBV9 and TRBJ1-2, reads DSGVTQTPKHLITATGQRVTLRCSPRSGDLSVYWYQQSLDQGLQFLIQYYNGEERAKGNILERFSAQQFPDLHSELNLSSLELGDSALYFCASSGYRVYGYTFGSGTRLTVV.

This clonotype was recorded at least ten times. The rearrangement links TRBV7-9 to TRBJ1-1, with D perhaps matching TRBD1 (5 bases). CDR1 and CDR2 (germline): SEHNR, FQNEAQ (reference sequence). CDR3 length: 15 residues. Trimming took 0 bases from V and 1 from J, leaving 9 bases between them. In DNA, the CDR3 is TGTGCCAGCAGCTTAGCTCTGGGACGGAACACTGAAGCTTTCTTT. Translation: CASSLALGRNTEAFF.

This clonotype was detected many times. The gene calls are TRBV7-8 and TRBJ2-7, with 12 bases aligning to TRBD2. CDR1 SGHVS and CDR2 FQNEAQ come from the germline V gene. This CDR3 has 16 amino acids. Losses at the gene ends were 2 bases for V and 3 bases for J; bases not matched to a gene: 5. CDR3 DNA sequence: TGTGCCAGCAGCTTACTAGCGGGAGGGACCCTCTACGAGCAGTACTTC. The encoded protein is CASSLLAGGTLYEQYF.

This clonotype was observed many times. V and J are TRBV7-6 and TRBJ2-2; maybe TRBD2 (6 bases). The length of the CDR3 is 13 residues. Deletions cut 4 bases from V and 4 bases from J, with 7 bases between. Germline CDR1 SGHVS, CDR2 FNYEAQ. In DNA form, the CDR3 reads TGTGCCAGCAGCTGGGACTTCACCGGGGAGCTGTTTTTT. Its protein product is CASSWDFTGELFF.

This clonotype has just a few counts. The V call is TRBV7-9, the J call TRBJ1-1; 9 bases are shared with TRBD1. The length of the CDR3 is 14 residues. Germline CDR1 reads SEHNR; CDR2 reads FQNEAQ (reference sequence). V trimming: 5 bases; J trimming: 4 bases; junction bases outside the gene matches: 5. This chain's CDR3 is CASSPTGGRTEAFF. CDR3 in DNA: TGTGCCAGCAGCCCCACAGGGGGCCGCACTGAAGCTTTCTTT. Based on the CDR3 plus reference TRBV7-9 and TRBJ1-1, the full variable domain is DTGVSQNPRHKITKRGQNVTFRCDPISEHNRLYWYRQTLGQGPEFLTYFQNEAQLEKSRLLSDRFSAERPKGSFSTLEIQRTEQGDSAMYLCASSPTGGRTEAFFGQGTRLTVV.

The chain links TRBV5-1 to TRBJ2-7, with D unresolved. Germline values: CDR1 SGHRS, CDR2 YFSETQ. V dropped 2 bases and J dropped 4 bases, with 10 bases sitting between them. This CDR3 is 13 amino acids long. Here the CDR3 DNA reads TGCGCCAGCAGCTTTTGGGTGGGGTACGAGCAGTACTTC. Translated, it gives CASSFWVGYEQYF.

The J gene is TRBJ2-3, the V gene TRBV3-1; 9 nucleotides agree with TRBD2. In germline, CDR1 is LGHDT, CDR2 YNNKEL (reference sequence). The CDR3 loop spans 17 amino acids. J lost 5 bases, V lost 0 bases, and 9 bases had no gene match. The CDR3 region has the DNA TGTGCCAGCAGCCAAGAGCATGGGCGGGGGGGCCGAGATACGCAGTATTTT. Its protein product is CASSQEHGRGGRDTQYF.

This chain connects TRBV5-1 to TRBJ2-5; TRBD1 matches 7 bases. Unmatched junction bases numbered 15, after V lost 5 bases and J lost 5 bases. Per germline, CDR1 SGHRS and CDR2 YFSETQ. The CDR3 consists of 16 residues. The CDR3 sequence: CASSFILRQGGETQYF. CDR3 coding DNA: TGCGCCAGCAGTTTTATATTAAGACAGGGCGGGGAGACCCAGTACTTC.

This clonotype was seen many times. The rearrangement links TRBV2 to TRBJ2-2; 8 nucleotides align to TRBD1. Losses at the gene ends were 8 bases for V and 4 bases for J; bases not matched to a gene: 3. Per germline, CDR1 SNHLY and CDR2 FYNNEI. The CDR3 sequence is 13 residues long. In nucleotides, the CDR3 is TGTGCCAGCCTCAGGGGGCTCACCGGGGAGCTGTTTTTT. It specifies CASLRGLTGELFF.

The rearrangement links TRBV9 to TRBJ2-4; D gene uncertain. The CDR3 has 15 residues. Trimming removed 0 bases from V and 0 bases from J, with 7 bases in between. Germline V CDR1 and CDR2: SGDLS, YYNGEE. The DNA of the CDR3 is TGTGCCAGCAGCGTAGCTGAAAAAGCCAAAAACATTCAGTACTTC. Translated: CASSVAEKAKNIQYF.

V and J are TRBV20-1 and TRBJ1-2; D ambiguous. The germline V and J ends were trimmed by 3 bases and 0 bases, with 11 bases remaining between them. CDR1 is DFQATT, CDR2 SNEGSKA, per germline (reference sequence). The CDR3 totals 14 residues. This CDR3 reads CSASGWGSNYGYTF. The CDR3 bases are TGCAGTGCTAGCGGGTGGGGATCTAACTATGGCTACACCTTC.

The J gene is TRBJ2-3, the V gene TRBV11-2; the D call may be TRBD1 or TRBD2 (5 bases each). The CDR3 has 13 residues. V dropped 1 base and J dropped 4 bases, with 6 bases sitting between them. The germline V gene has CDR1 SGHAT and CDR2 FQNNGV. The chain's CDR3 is CASSLVGADTQYF. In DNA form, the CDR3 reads TGTGCCAGCAGCTTAGTGGGGGCAGATACGCAGTATTTT.